The clone carrying this T cell receptor (beta chain) has ten or more counts. Its antigen is currently unknown. This record comes from a study of T cells in Graves' hyperthyroidism and ophthalmopathy. In the study overall: It was at initial diagnosis, before any treatment, that peripheral blood was collected. The study's findings and limits: It was a median 6.5 months before onset that the model predicted ophthalmopathy.

On the basis of clinical symptoms, serum thyroxine and TRAb, thyroid ultrasound and orbital computed tomography, diagnoses were made. The CDR3 extends over 15 amino acids. Germline lookup yields CDR1 MDHEN and CDR2 SYDVKM. V was pared by 6 bases and J by 6 bases, with 17 bases between. TCR beta CDR3 sequences were amplified from RNA transcripts. HTBI primers drove first-round RT-PCR of the TCR CDR3. Each CDR3 protein is one row after TCRdb ran MiXCR on the multiplex PCR reads. The table lists about 350,000 distinct CDR3 sequences, roughly 18% of them singletons. The receptor's source is a woman between 35 and 50 years old with Graves' ophthalmopathy. The sample taken for sequencing was blood. V is TRBV28 and J is TRBJ2-2, with D uncertain. The CDR3 loop is CASSQRYSSPGELFF. For the CDR3, the DNA is TGTGCCAGCAGCCAACGCTATAGCTCCCCCGGGGAGCTGTTTTTT.